This T cell receptor (beta chain) was sequenced for a study of T cells in Graves' hyperthyroidism and ophthalmopathy. Study-wide points: By a 13 V-J model, ophthalmopathy was set apart from stable hyperthyroidism. Within blood appeared most thyroid clonotypes that had expanded above 0.001.

TCR beta CDR3 region amplification was performed from RNA transcripts. Using the HTBI primer set, a first-round RT-PCR was run on the TCR CDR3. In TCRdb, the multiplex PCR reads were re-called with MiXCR into one record per CDR3 protein. The profile covers under 350,000 distinct CDR3 sequences, with about 20% appearing a single time and 45% to 50% taken by the ten largest. This clonotype occurred many times. Its antigen remains unknown. CDR3 length: 15 residues. The V segment lost 7 bases and the J segment 1 base; nucleotides outside the gene matches: 5. Each patient was aged 18 to 65 and had newly diagnosed hyperthyroidism of under 2 months' duration.

The J gene is TRBJ2-3, the V gene TRBV12-3 or TRBV12-4; 10 bases line up with TRBD2. This TCR was recovered from a woman in her forties or fifties with Graves' hyperthyroidism. The specimen sequenced was blood. In DNA form, the CDR3 reads TGTGCCAGCAACACCCTAGCGGGGGGCACAGATACGCAGTATTTT. This codes for CASNTLAGGTDTQYF.